This TCR beta chain is from a study of cytomegalovirus exposure and HLA in healthy donors. Germline-derived CDR1 and CDR2 are SEHNR and FQNEAQ (reference sequence). The trim removed 6 bases at V and 1 base at J, leaving 4 bases unmatched. The CDR3 has 15 amino acids. PCR used 60 Vbeta primers and 13 Jbeta primers. Measured with immunoSEQ multiplex PCR; TCRdb has only the in-frame clones, and not every one. The table shows more than 110,000 clones, with 65% to 90% occurring only once. Though probably carrying unrecorded immune exposures, donors were nominally healthy at sampling. Study-wide results and limits: In a later analysis, specific HLA alleles were associated with more than 15,000 TCR beta sequences at a 0.05 false discovery rate.

In regard to this clone: Its cognate antigen is unknown.

The rearrangement uses TRBV7-9 and TRBJ1-3; 9 bases align to TRBD1. Material for sequencing was PBMCs. The receptor's source is a female donor in good health and CMV-seronegative. CDR3 sequence (DNA): TGTGCCAGCAGTCCACAGGGGGCTTCTGGAAACACCATATATTTT. It specifies CASSPQGASGNTIYF. The full variable domain, in which reference TRBV7-9 and TRBJ1-3 provide the parts outside the CDR3, is DTGVSQNPRHKITKRGQNVTFRCDPISEHNRLYWYRQTLGQGPEFLTYFQNEAQLEKSRLLSDRFSAERPKGSFSTLEIQRTEQGDSAMYLCASSPQGASGNTIYFGEGSWLTVV.